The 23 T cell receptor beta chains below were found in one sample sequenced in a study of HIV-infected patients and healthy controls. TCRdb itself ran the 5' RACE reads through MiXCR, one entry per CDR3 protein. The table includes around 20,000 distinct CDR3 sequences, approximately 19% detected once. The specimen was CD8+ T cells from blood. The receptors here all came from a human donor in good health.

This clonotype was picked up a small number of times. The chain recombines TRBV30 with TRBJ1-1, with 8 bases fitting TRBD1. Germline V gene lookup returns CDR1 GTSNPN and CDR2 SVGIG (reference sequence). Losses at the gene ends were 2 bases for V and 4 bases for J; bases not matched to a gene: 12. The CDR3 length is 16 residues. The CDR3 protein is CAWSTGTGLLVTEAFF. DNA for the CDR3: TGTGCCTGGAGTACCGGGACAGGCCTTCTGGTCACTGAAGCTTTCTTT.

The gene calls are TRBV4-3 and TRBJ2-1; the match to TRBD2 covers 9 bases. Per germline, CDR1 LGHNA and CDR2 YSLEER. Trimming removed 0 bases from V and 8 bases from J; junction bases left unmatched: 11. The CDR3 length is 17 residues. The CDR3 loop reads CASSQDISAGGHHEQFF. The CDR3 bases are TGCGCCAGCAGCCAAGACATTTCCGCGGGGGGGCACCATGAGCAGTTCTTC.

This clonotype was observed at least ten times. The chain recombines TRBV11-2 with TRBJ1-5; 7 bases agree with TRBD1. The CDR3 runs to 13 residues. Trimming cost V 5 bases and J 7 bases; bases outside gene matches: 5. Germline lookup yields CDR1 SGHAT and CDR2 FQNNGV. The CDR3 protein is CASSTNRGQPQHF. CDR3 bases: TGTGCCAGCAGCACGAACAGGGGCCAGCCCCAGCATTTT.

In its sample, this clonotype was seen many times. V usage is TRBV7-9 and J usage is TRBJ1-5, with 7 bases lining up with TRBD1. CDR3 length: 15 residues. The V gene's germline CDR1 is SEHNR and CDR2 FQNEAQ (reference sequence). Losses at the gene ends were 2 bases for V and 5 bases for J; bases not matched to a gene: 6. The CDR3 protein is CASSLNGGTDQPQHF. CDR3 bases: TGTGCCAGCAGCTTAAATGGGGGGACAGATCAGCCCCAGCATTTT.

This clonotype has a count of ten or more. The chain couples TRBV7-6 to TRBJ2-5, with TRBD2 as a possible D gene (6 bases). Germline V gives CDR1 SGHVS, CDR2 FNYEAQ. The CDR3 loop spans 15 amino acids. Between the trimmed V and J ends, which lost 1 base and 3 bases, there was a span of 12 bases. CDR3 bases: TGTGCCAGCAGCTTAGGAGGAGGGTCGGAAGAGACCCAGTACTTC. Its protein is CASSLGGGSEETQYF. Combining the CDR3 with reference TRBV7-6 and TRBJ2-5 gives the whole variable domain GAGVSQSPRYKVTKRGQDVALRCDPISGHVSLYWYRQALGQGPEFLTYFNYEAQQDKSGLPNDRFSAERPEGSISTLTIQRTEQRDSAMYRCASSLGGGSEETQYFGPGTRLLVL.

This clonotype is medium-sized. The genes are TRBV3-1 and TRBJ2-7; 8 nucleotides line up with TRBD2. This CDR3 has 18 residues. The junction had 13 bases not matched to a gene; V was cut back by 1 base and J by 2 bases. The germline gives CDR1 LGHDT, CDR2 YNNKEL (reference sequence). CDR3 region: CASSQGFVKVSGTYEQYF. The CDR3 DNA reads TGTGCCAGCAGCCAAGGTTTCGTAAAAGTTAGCGGGACCTACGAGCAGTACTTC.

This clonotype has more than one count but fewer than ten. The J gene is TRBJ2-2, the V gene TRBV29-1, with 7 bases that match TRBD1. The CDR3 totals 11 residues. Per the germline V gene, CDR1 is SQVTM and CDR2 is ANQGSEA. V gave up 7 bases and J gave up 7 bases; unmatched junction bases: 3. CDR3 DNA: TGCAGCGCTAGGGACAGCGGGGAGCTGTTTTTT. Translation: CSARDSGELFF.

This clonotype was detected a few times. DNA for the CDR3: TGTGCCAGCAGCCAAGACCTTTCACCCCTCCACTTT. It codes for CASSQDLSPLHF. This rearrangement joins TRBV3-2 to TRBJ1-6. TRBV3-2 is listed as a pseudogene. The CDR3 runs to 12 residues.

CDR3 coding DNA: TGCGCCAGCAGCCAAGATCACCTTGTTGGGGTCCGACAAGAGACCCAGTACTTC. Its translation is CASSQDHLVGVRQETQYF. The J gene is TRBJ2-5, the V gene TRBV4-3; D not resolved. V gave up 0 bases and J gave up 2 bases, with 19 bases separating them. The CDR3 is made up of 18 amino acids. Germline V gene data show CDR1 as LGHNA and CDR2 as YSLEER.

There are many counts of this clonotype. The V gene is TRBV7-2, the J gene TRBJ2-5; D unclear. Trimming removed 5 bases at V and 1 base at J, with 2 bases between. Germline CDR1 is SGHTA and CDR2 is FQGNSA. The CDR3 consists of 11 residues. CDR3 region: CASSAQETQYF. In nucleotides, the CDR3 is TGTGCCAGCAGCGCCCAAGAGACCCAGTACTTC.

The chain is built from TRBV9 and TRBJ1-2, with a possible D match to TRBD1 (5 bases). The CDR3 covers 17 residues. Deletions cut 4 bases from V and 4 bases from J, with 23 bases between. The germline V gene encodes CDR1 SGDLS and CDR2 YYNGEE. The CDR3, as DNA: TGTGCCAGCAGCCCCCGGCGGGGGGACCCCGTCATCTATGGCTACACCTTC. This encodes CASSPRRGDPVIYGYTF.

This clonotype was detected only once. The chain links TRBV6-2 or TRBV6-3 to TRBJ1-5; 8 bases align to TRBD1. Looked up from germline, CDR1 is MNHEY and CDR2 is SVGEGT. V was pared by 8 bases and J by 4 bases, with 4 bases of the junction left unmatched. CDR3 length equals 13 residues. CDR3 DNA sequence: TGTGCCAGCGACAGGGGATTAAATCAGCCCCAGCATTTT. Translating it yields CASDRGLNQPQHF.

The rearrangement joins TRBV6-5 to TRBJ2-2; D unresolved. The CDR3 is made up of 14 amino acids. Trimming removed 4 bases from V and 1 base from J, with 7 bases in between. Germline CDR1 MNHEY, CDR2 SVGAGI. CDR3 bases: TGTGCCAGCAGTTCCGAGGTGAACACCGGGGAGCTGTTTTTT. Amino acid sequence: CASSSEVNTGELFF.

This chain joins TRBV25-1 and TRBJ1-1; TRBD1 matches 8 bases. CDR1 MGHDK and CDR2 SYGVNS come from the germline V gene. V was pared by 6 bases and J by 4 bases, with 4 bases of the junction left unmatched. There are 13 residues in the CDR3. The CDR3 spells CASRTGGGTEAFF. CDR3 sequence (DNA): TGTGCCAGCAGAACAGGGGGAGGCACTGAAGCTTTCTTT. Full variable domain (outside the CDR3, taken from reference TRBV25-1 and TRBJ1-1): EADIYQTPRYLVIGTGKKITLECSQTMGHDKMYWYQQDPGMELHLIHYSYGVNSTEKGDLSSESTVSRIRTEHFPLTLESARPSHTSQYLCASRTGGGTEAFFGQGTRLTVV.

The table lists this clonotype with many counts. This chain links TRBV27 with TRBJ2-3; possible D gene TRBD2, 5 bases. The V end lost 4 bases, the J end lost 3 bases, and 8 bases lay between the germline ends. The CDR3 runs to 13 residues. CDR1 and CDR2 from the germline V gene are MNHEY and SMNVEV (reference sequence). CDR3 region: CASSWRRTDTQYF. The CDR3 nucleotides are TGTGCCAGCAGTTGGAGGAGAACAGATACGCAGTATTTT.

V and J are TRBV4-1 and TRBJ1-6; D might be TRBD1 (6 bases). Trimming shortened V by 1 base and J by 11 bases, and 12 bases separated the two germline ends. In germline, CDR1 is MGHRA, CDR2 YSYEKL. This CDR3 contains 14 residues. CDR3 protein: CASSQGAGEAPLHF. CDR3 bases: TGCGCCAGCAGCCAAGGTGCAGGGGAGGCACCCCTCCACTTT.

The CDR3 protein is CSARDLAANTGELFF. Here the CDR3 DNA reads TGCAGTGCTAGAGACCTAGCGGCCAACACCGGGGAGCTGTTTTTT. This chain uses TRBV20-1 with TRBJ2-2; 7 bases agree with TRBD2. This CDR3 contains 15 residues. CDR1 and CDR2 from the germline V gene are DFQATT and SNEGSKA (reference sequence). Trimming removed 0 bases from V and 2 bases from J; junction bases left unmatched: 3.

CDR3 coding DNA: TGTGCCAGCAGCGTAGCGGGGGTCAGCAATCAGCCCCAGCATTTT. Translated, it gives CASSVAGVSNQPQHF. The rearrangement uses TRBV9 and TRBJ1-5, with D perhaps TRBD1 (5 bases). CDR3 length: 15 residues. Germline V gene sequence: CDR1 SGDLS, CDR2 YYNGEE. Trimming left V 0 bases short and J 1 base short, with 8 bases between.

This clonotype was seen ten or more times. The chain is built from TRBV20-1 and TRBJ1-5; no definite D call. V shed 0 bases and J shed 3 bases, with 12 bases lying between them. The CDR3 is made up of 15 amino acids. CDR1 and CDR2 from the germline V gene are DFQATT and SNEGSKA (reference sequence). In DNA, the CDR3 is TGCAGTGCTAGAGATCTTACCGGGCCCAATCAGCCCCAGCATTTT. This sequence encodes CSARDLTGPNQPQHF.

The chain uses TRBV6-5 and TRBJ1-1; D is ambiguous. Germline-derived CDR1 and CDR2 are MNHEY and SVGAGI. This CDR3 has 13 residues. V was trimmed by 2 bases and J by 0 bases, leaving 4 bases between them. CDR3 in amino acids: CASSYNMNTEAFF. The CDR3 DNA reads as TGTGCCAGCAGTTACAATATGAACACTGAAGCTTTCTTT.

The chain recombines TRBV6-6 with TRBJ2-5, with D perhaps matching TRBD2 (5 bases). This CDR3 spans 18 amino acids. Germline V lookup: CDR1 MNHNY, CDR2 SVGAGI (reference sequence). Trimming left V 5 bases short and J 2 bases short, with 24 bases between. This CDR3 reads CASSTRGRVAYQQETQYF. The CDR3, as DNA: TGTGCCAGCAGTACGCGTGGGCGCGTAGCGTACCAACAAGAGACCCAGTACTTC.

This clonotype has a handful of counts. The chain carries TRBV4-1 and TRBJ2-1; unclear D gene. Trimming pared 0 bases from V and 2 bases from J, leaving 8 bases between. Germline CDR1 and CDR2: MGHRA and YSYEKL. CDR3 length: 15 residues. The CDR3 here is CASSQEYSAYNEQFF. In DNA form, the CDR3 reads TGCGCCAGCAGCCAAGAATACAGTGCCTACAATGAGCAGTTCTTC.

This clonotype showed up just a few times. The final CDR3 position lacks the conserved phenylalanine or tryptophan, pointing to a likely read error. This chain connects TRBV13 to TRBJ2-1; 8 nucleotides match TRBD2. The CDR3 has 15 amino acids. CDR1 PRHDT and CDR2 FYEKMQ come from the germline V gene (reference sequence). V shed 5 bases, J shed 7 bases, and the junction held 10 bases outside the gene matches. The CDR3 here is CASSPPGRASNEQFS. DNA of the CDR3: TGTGCCAGCAGCCCCCCCGGGAGGGCCTCGAATGAGCAGTTCTCC.